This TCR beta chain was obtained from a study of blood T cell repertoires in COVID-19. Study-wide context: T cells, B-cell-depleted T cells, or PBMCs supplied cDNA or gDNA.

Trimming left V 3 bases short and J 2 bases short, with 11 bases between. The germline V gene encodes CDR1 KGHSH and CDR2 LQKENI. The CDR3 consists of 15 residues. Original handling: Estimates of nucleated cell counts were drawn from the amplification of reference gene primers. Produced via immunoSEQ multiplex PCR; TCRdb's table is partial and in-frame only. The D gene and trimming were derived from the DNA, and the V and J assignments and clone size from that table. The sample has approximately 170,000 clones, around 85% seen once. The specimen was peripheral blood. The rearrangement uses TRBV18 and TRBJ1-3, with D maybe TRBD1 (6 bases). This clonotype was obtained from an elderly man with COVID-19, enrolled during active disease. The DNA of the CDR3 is TGTGCCAGCTCACCTAAGACAGGCCCTGGAAACACCATATATTTT. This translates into CASSPKTGPGNTIYF.